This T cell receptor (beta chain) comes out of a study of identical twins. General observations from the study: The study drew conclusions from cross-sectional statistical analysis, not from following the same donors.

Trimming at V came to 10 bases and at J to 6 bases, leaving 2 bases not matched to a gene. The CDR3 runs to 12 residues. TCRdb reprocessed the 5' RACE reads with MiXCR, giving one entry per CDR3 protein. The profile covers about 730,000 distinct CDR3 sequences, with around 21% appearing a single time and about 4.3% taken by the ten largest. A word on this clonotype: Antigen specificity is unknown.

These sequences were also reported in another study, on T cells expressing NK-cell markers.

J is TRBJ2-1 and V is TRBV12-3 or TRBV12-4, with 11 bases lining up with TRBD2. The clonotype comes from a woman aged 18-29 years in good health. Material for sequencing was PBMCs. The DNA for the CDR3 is TGTGCCACCGGACTAGCGGGCAATGAGCAGTTCTTC. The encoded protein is CATGLAGNEQFF.